Listed here is a single T cell receptor (beta chain). Its antigen target is currently unknown. Per-base quality was not reported, and no clone a single base away is much larger than it. Instrument on record: Illumina NovaSeq 6000. Using 5'RACE with constant-segment primers, TCRalpha and TCRbeta cDNA libraries were constructed, with sample barcodes and unique molecular identifiers added in the process. RNA was extracted from every sample with Trizol reagent. Library amplification was performed in two PCR steps, and a second sample barcode and Illumina TruSeq adapters were introduced in the second step. Sequencing of the libraries was done on an Illumina NovaSeq, producing 2 x 150 bp paired-end reads. Per the authors' processing: Demultiplexing of reads and collapsing into UMI-guided consensus sequences were performed with migec v1.2.7. Using mixcr v2.1.11, UMI consensuses were aligned to TRA and TRB V and J templates and then assembled into clonotypes. Clonotypes were classified as expanded or contracted when called significant by both edgeR and NoisET, with noise models trained on biological replicates. For edgeR calls, a false discovery rate-adjusted p below 0.01 and a log2 fold-change threshold of 1 were applied. As an exploratory analysis of dynamics, max-normalized trajectories of the 1000 most abundant clonotypes were examined with PCA combined with hierarchical clustering. Separately sequenced CD4+ and CD8+ repertoires were used to assign a CD4 or CD8 phenotype to each responding clone. The raw public data were reprocessed by TCRdb itself: fastp quality trimming at Q25, MiXCR clonotype calling, in-frame beta chains only. Identical CDR3 protein sequences are pooled into one entry, listed with their most common genes and DNA. Here the V and J calls rest on TCRdb's processing, not on the authors' analysis. The sample profile shows some 490,000 distinct CDR3 sequences; roughly 20% of them were found once. Roughly an eighth of the sample is taken by the ten largest.

Based on the germline V gene, the CDR1 and CDR2 sequences are SGHRS and YFSETQ. V is pruned by 3 bases and J by 2 bases, leaving 14 bases of the junction without a gene match. There are 17 amino acids in the CDR3, from cysteine to phenylalanine inclusive. The CDR3 DNA has 51 bases and is translated from base 1. The record originates from a study of T-cell memory formation after mild COVID-19 (dated by TCRdb to the early 2020s). General notes on the study: Most TCR sequence clusters were specific to one of the two donors. The cohort was made up of two young adult volunteers, one female and one male, who were previously healthy. Longitudinal TCRalpha and TCRbeta repertoire sequencing tracked T-cell clones expanding and contracting after mild COVID-19 in a couple of donors.

The research as a whole found: Balanced CD4/CD8 phenotypes were observed for clones contracting from day 15 to 85, whereas a bias towards CD4+ was observed for a second wave of clones expanding from day 15 to 37. Contracting CD4+ clones turned up mainly in the CM and EM memory subsets, whereas EMRA was where CD8+ clones were enriched. SARS-CoV-2 specificity was not confirmed for the second-wave clones peaking on day 37. The study covered only a couple of mild cases, and larger cohorts including severe cases with pre-infection samples were considered necessary. Some responding clones were detected in pre-infection memory, which suggested that pre-existing cross-reactive memory T cells had joined the SARS-CoV-2 response.

Ficoll-Paque density gradient centrifugation was used to isolate PBMCs. The sequence is built from TRBV5-1 and TRBJ2-7; 7 middle bases align to TRBD2. This sequence originates from an adult woman who had mild COVID-19 (a few samples of this study predate the infection). The sample titles of this study are shuffled in the database, so cell type and time point are left out; the donor was told from shared clones. The sample comprised PBMCs or a T cell subset sorted from them (not recorded which). The CDR3 loop reads CASSSVVAGAKPYEQYF. In nucleotides, the sequence is TGCGCCAGCAGCTCCGTTGTGGCGGGAGCAAAACCCTACGAGCAGTACTTC. The variable domain in full, with residues beyond the CDR3 obtained from the reference TRBV5-1 and TRBJ2-7 genes, is KAGVTQTPRYLIKTRGQQVTLSCSPISGHRSVSWYQQTPGQGLQFLFEYFSETQRNKGNFPGRFSGRQFSNSRSEMNVSTLELGDSALYLCASSSVVAGAKPYEQYFGPGTRLTVT.